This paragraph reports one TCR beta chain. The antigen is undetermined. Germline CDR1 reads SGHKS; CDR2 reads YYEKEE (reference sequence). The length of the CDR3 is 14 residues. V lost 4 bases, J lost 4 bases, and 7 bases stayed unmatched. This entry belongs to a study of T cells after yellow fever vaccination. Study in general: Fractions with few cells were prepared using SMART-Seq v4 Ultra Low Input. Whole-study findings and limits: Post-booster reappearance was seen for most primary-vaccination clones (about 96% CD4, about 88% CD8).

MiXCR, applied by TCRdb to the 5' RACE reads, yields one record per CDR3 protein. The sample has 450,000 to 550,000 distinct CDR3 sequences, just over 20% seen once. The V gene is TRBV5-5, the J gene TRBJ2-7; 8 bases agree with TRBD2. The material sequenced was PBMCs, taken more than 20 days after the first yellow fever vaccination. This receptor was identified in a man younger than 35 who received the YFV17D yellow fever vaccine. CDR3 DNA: TGTGCCAGCAGCCCGGGGGGGGTGTCTTACGAGCAGTACGTC. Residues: CASSPGGVSYEQYV.